The 20 T cell receptor beta chains listed next were all sequenced from one sample in a study of T cell clones after liver transplantation. Measured with immunoSEQ multiplex PCR; TCRdb has only the in-frame clones, and not every one. This sample has some 40,000 clones; 85% to 90% occur once, and the top ten carry 2% to 2.5%. The input for sequencing was CD4+ T cells from blood, taken 24 months after liver transplant. These receptors originate from a human patient who received a liver transplant. The graft donor may be the source of some T cells.

The genes are TRBV4-3 and TRBJ2-2; possible D gene TRBD2, 7 bases. The CDR3 has 19 amino acids. CDR1 is LGHNA and CDR2 is YSLEER in the germline V gene. Trimming removed 0 bases from V and 9 bases from J, with 26 bases in between. CDR3 in amino acids: CASSQELKGPGGTVWELFF. In nucleotides, the CDR3 is TGCGCCAGCAGCCAAGAATTAAAAGGTCCGGGGGGCACGGTCTGGGAGCTGTTTTTT.

This clone was detected only a few times. The CDR3 nucleotides read TGTGCCAGCACGTGGGACAGCTCCTACGAGCAGTACTTC. It is translated as CASTWDSSYEQYF. The genes are TRBV2 and TRBJ2-7, with 7 positions matching TRBD1. V trimming: 7 bases; J trimming: 0 bases; junction bases outside the gene matches: 3. This CDR3 spans 13 amino acids. Germline V gene data show CDR1 as SNHLY and CDR2 as FYNNEI.

This sequence joins TRBV18 and TRBJ2-7, with D tentatively TRBD2 (5 bases). CDR3 length equals 12 residues. Germline V CDR1 and CDR2: KGHSH, LQKENI. The ends were cut back, 2 bases at V and 4 bases at J, with 6 bases in the middle. The DNA of the CDR3 is TGTGCCAGCTCACCAGGACTGTACGAGCAGTACTTC. Translating gives CASSPGLYEQYF. The whole variable domain, filled in from reference TRBV18 and TRBJ2-7, reads NAGVMQNPRHLVRRRGQEARLRCSPMKGHSHVYWYRQLPEEGLKFMVYLQKENIIDESGMPKERFSAEFPKEGPSILRIQQVVRGDSAAYFCASSPGLYEQYFGPGTRLTVT.

The chain employs TRBV4-3 and TRBJ2-3; D is unclear. In germline, CDR1 is LGHNA, CDR2 YSLEER. V was clipped by 1 base and J by 7 bases, with 15 bases between them. The CDR3 consists of 15 residues. The CDR3 nucleotides are TGCGCCAGCAGCCAAGTCTACCCAGGTTCTAATACGCAGTATTTT. This encodes CASSQVYPGSNTQYF.

The J gene is TRBJ2-7, the V gene TRBV5-1; perhaps TRBD1 as D (5 bases). V was cut by 2 bases and J by 5 bases, with 14 bases left in between. Germline lookup yields CDR1 SGHRS and CDR2 YFSETQ. The CDR3 loop spans 14 amino acids. The CDR3: CASSLKGDEDEQYF. The CDR3 bases are TGCGCCAGCAGCTTAAAAGGGGATGAGGACGAGCAGTACTTC.

CDR3: CASSEAGQDRFRETQYF. The CDR3 bases are TGTGCCAGCAGTGAAGCGGGCCAGGACAGGTTTAGGGAGACCCAGTACTTC. V and J are TRBV6-1 and TRBJ2-5; 7 bases align to TRBD1. The CDR3 consists of 17 residues. Trimming cost V 0 bases and J 5 bases; bases outside gene matches: 12. CDR1 and CDR2 (germline): MNHNS, SASEGT.

The J gene is TRBJ1-1, the V gene TRBV28; TRBD1 might be the D (6 bases). V lost 7 bases, J lost 6 bases, and 15 bases lay in between. The CDR3 totals 13 residues. CDR1 and CDR2 (germline): MDHEN, SYDVKM. The CDR3 protein is CASNSDSPSEAFF. In DNA, the CDR3 is TGTGCCAGCAACTCGGACAGCCCCTCTGAAGCTTTCTTT. Full variable domain (remainder filled in from reference TRBV28 and TRBJ1-1): DVKVTQSSRYLVKRTGEKVFLECVQDMDHENMFWYRQDPGLGLRLIYFSYDVKMKEKGDIPEGYSVSREKKERFSLILESASTNQTSMYLCASNSDSPSEAFFGQGTRLTVV.

The J gene is TRBJ1-3, the V gene TRBV9; tentative D call: TRBD1 (6 bases). The germline V gene encodes CDR1 SGDLS and CDR2 YYNGEE. With 7 bases removed from V and 7 bases from J, the gap between germline ends came to 12 bases. The CDR3 sequence is 12 residues long. CDR3 sequence (DNA): TGTGCCAGCTCCCAGGGGTCGAACACCATATATTTT. It yields the protein CASSQGSNTIYF.

J is TRBJ1-1 and V is TRBV7-9; possible D gene TRBD1, 5 bases. V lost 3 bases, J lost 5 bases, and 10 bases lay in between. This CDR3 region has 13 residues. Germline assignment: CDR1 SEHNR and CDR2 FQNEAQ (reference sequence). The CDR3, as DNA: TGTGCCAGCAGCTTGTCCAGGGATACTGAAGCTTTCTTT. It codes for CASSLSRDTEAFF.

V and J are TRBV5-1 and TRBJ2-1, with 9 bases fitting TRBD1. Germline-derived CDR1 and CDR2 are SGHRS and YFSETQ. The CDR3 has 18 residues. Trimming removed 4 bases from V and 8 bases from J; junction bases left unmatched: 19. The CDR3 is CASSGELPLQGAGDEQFF. Here the CDR3 DNA reads TGCGCCAGCAGCGGGGAACTCCCTTTACAGGGGGCAGGGGATGAGCAGTTCTTC.

The chain combines TRBV6-6 with TRBJ2-1, with 10 bases aligning to TRBD2. The V segment lost 4 bases and the J segment 5 bases; nucleotides outside the gene matches: 2. The CDR3 is 14 amino acids. The germline CDR1 and CDR2 sequences are MNHNY and SVGAGI (reference sequence). CDR3 nucleotide sequence: TGTGCCAGCAGTTTTAGCGGGGGGAACAATGAGCAGTTCTTC. It encodes CASSFSGGNNEQFF.

V is TRBV27 and J is TRBJ1-2, with TRBD1 matching 7 bases. CDR3 length equals 14 residues. From germline, CDR1 is MNHEY and CDR2 SMNVEV (reference sequence). V was clipped by 1 base and J by 6 bases; unmatched bases: 5. CDR3 sequence: CASSLLGGGDGYTF. In nucleotides, the CDR3 is TGTGCCAGCAGTTTATTGGGAGGGGGCGATGGCTACACCTTC.

This clone was counted only a few times. The chain uses TRBV5-1 and TRBJ1-1; no firm D call. The CDR3 totals 14 residues. CDR1 is SGHRS, CDR2 YFSETQ, per germline. Trimming shortened V by 0 bases and J by 4 bases, and 10 bases separated the two germline ends. Here the CDR3 reads CASSLGPGSTEAFF. The CDR3 region has the DNA TGCGCCAGCAGCTTGGGTCCCGGGAGCACTGAAGCTTTCTTT. The variable domain in full, with the rest retrieved from reference TRBV5-1 and TRBJ1-1, is KAGVTQTPRYLIKTRGQQVTLSCSPISGHRSVSWYQQTPGQGLQFLFEYFSETQRNKGNFPGRFSGRQFSNSRSEMNVSTLELGDSALYLCASSLGPGSTEAFFGQGTRLTVV.

The V call is TRBV19, the J call TRBJ1-1, with D possibly TRBD1 on 5 matching bases. CDR1 is LNHDA and CDR2 is SQIVND in the germline V gene (reference sequence). V gave up 7 bases and J gave up 0 bases, with 18 bases separating them. The CDR3 contains 16 residues. CDR3 region: CASTSQGGRMNTEAFF. The CDR3 region has the DNA TGTGCCAGTACCAGTCAGGGCGGGAGGATGAACACTGAAGCTTTCTTT.

The chain uses TRBV11-2 and TRBJ2-5; 8 positions agree with TRBD2. The junction had 7 bases not matched to a gene; V was cut back by 3 bases and J by 4 bases. The CDR3 runs 15 residues. Germline CDR1 is SGHAT and CDR2 is FQNNGV. The CDR3 DNA reads as TGTGCCAGCAGCTTGGGAAGCGGGAGCTTAGAGACCCAGTACTTC. Residues: CASSLGSGSLETQYF.

The CDR3 sequence is CASTTANQPQHF. CDR3 DNA sequence: TGTGCCAGTACGACGGCGAATCAGCCCCAGCATTTT. The rearrangement joins TRBV19 to TRBJ1-5; D is undetermined. The V end lost 7 bases, the J end lost 4 bases, and 8 bases lay between the germline ends. CDR3 size: 12 residues. CDR1 and CDR2 (germline): LNHDA, SQIVND (reference sequence).

This chain's CDR3 is CASSAAGTEEKLFF. The CDR3 DNA is TGTGCCAGCAGCGCTGCCGGGACGGAGGAAAAACTGTTTTTT. The V gene is TRBV7-6, the J gene TRBJ1-4; TRBD1 is a possible D gene (5 bases). CDR1 and CDR2 from the germline V gene are SGHVS and FNYEAQ. The CDR3 totals 14 residues. The V and J ends lost 5 bases and 8 bases respectively, with 15 bases between them.

V is TRBV4-3 and J is TRBJ2-7; no reliable D call. CDR1 and CDR2 (germline): LGHNA, YSLEER. Trimming removed 7 bases from V and 0 bases from J, with 7 bases in between. The length of the CDR3 is 12 residues. The CDR3 nucleotides are TGCGCCAGCAACCACGTCTCCTACGAGCAGTACTTC. Encoded protein: CASNHVSYEQYF.

The CDR3 loop reads CASSEYVVGEQYF. The CDR3 nucleotides are TGTGCCAGCAGTGAATACGTAGTGGGGGAGCAGTACTTC. This chain joins TRBV6-1 and TRBJ2-7; D is ambiguous. The CDR3 has 13 amino acids. In germline, CDR1 is MNHNS, CDR2 SASEGT. Trimming pared 2 bases from V and 7 bases from J, leaving 12 bases between.

With regard to this clone: Mismatch with germline at one junction end may stem from a read error. This sequence joins TRBV28 and TRBJ1-5; D ambiguous. CDR1 and CDR2 (germline): MDHEN, SYDVKM. This CDR3 is built from 17 residues. The CDR3: CASGFPRGGNSNQPQHF. Written as DNA, the CDR3 is TGTGCCAGCGGTTTCCCGCGTGGCGGTAATAGCAATCAGCCCCAGCATTTT.